The 8 T cell receptor beta chains presented below share a single source sample, sequenced in a study of cytomegalovirus exposure and HLA in healthy donors (dated 2017 in TCRdb). The library relied on the immunoSEQ multiplex PCR assay. TCRdb limited this immuneACCESS table to in-frame rearrangements with V and J called. A share of clones is missing; checked studies link under half to unresolved V genes, and the rest is unexplained. The sample table lists fewer than 200,000 clones, 85% of them with a count of one. Clones ranked in the top ten supply around a sixth of the sample. What was sequenced was PBMCs. These TCRs come from a man aged 18 to 29 in good health and CMV-seropositive.

J is TRBJ2-3 and V is TRBV18, with 8 bases fitting TRBD1. Germline loops: CDR1 KGHSH, CDR2 LQKENI. J lost 3 bases, V lost 2 bases, and 4 bases had no gene match. The CDR3 spans 15 residues. CDR3 loop: CASSPDGQGTDTQYF. CDR3 in DNA: TGTGCCAGCTCACCAGATGGACAGGGAACAGATACGCAGTATTTT.

The V and J genes are TRBV28 and TRBJ1-2; 8 bases fit TRBD1. Unmatched junction bases numbered 5, after V lost 6 bases and J lost 8 bases. The CDR3 runs 12 residues. Germline lookup yields CDR1 MDHEN and CDR2 SYDVKM. The CDR3 loop is CASRSPGGGYTF. The DNA for the CDR3 is TGTGCCAGCAGGTCTCCAGGGGGCGGCTACACCTTC.

This chain joins TRBV2 and TRBJ1-2; D is ambiguous. Per the germline V gene, CDR1 is SNHLY and CDR2 is FYNNEI. V lost 6 bases and J 8 bases, leaving 16 bases between the germline ends. The CDR3 contains 13 residues. CDR3 sequence: CASRPDGERGYTF. CDR3 nucleotide sequence: TGTGCCAGCAGACCCGACGGCGAGCGGGGCTACACCTTC. Filled out from reference TRBV2 and TRBJ1-2, the complete variable domain reads EPEVTQTPSHQVTQMGQEVILRCVPISNHLYFYWYRQILGQKVEFLVSFYNNEISEKSEIFDDQFSVERPDGSNFTLKIRSTKLEDSAMYFCASRPDGERGYTFGSGTRLTVV.

This sequence joins TRBV4-1 and TRBJ2-7; 8 bases align to TRBD2. V shed 0 bases and J 3 bases; nucleotides not matched to a gene: 4. Germline V gene sequence: CDR1 MGHRA, CDR2 YSYEKL. This CDR3 is 15 amino acids long. The CDR3: CASSQDSGGVYEQYF. The CDR3, as DNA: TGCGCCAGCAGCCAAGATTCGGGGGGGGTCTACGAGCAGTACTTC.

The V call is TRBV5-1, the J call TRBJ2-7; 7 positions agree with TRBD1. Trimming cost V 4 bases and J 2 bases; bases outside gene matches: 9. This CDR3 spans 15 amino acids. CDR1 is SGHRS, CDR2 YFSETQ, per germline. The CDR3 region is CASSPGQPSTYEQYF. The CDR3 DNA sequence: TGCGCCAGCAGCCCGGGACAGCCCTCAACCTACGAGCAGTACTTC. The entire variable domain, with the rest obtained from reference TRBV5-1 and TRBJ2-7, is as follows: KAGVTQTPRYLIKTRGQQVTLSCSPISGHRSVSWYQQTPGQGLQFLFEYFSETQRNKGNFPGRFSGRQFSNSRSEMNVSTLELGDSALYLCASSPGQPSTYEQYFGPGTRLTVT.

V and J are TRBV7-2 and TRBJ2-5; 8 bases are a match to TRBD2. Germline V gene lookup returns CDR1 SGHTA and CDR2 FQGNSA. The CDR3 is 15 amino acids. V lost 5 bases, J lost 5 bases, and 10 bases stayed unmatched. CDR3 amino acids: CASSQAGGVGETQYF. The CDR3 region has the DNA TGTGCCAGCAGCCAAGCCGGGGGGGTGGGCGAGACCCAGTACTTC.

The rearrangement joins TRBV12-5 to TRBJ1-1; 12 bases align to TRBD1. Germline CDR1 and CDR2: LGHNT and FRNRAP. CDR3 length: 17 residues. The ends lost 4 bases at V and 4 bases at J; junction bases unmatched: 10. The CDR3 DNA reads as TGTGCTAGTGGTTCGTTCCGGGACAGGGGGCTGAGCACTGAAGCTTTCTTT. This sequence encodes CASGSFRDRGLSTEAFF.

The V call is TRBV25-1, the J call TRBJ1-5; D not resolved. The CDR3 spans 15 residues. Looked up from germline, CDR1 is MGHDK and CDR2 is SYGVNS. V was cut by 5 bases and J by 0 bases, with 11 bases left in between. This CDR3 reads CASSPLAFSNQPQHF. In DNA form, the CDR3 reads TGTGCCAGCAGTCCTCTTGCGTTTAGCAATCAGCCCCAGCATTTT.